The rows below give T cell receptor beta chains drawn from one sample of a study of beta chain features in type 1 diabetes. Profiled with immunoSEQ multiplex PCR; TCRdb holds only in-frame clones, not every one. The data contain 600,000 to 650,000 clones, less than 20% of them singletons. Sequencing input: naive CD4+ T cells from blood. All receptors come from a man aged 18 to 30 in good health. CDR3s include the opening cysteine and the closing phenylalanine or tryptophan. The order of the fields is clone size, V gene, D gene, J gene, CDR3 DNA, CDR3 protein. D genes are given only for firm matches. Clone sizes are given selectively: once, few, many, or a class where the clone is expanded.

clone_size: few; v_call: TRBV29-1; d_call: TRBD1; j_call: TRBJ2-7; cdr3_nt: TGCAGCGTGAGGGTGACAGGGGGGTGGGAGCAGTACTTC; cdr3_aa: CSVRVTGGWEQYF
clone_size: -; v_call: TRBV9; d_call: -; j_call: TRBJ2-5; cdr3_nt: TGTGCCAGCAGCGTTCCCGGGATTCGAGAGACCCAGTACTTC; cdr3_aa: CASSVPGIRETQYF
clone_size: -; v_call: TRBV19; d_call: -; j_call: TRBJ1-2; cdr3_nt: TGTGCCAGTAGTGGACAACAGGGAATGGTTGGACGTGGCTACACCTTC; cdr3_aa: CASSGQQGMVGRGYTF
clone_size: few; v_call: TRBV18; d_call: TRBD1; j_call: TRBJ2-1; cdr3_nt: TGTGCCAGCTCACCCGGGACAGGGACTTACAATGAGCAGTTCTTC; cdr3_aa: CASSPGTGTYNEQFF
clone_size: -; v_call: TRBV5-1; d_call: -; j_call: TRBJ2-4; cdr3_nt: TGCGCCAGCAGCTTGTTAGGACTACTAGCCAAAAACATTCAGTACTTC; cdr3_aa: CASSLLGLLAKNIQYF
clone_size: -; v_call: TRBV18; d_call: TRBD1; j_call: TRBJ1-2; cdr3_nt: TGTGCCAGCTCACCGCCTGACAGGGGGCGAGACTATGGCTACACCTTC; cdr3_aa: CASSPPDRGRDYGYTF
clone_size: -; v_call: TRBV27; d_call: -; j_call: TRBJ2-1; cdr3_nt: TGTGCCAGCACCCCCGGTCGGTGGAACAATGAGCAGTTCTTC; cdr3_aa: CASTPGRWNNEQFF
clone_size: -; v_call: TRBV4-3; d_call: TRBD2; j_call: TRBJ2-2; cdr3_nt: TGCGCCAGCAGCCAAGGGATCGGGACTAGTGGCGGTGAGCTGTTTTTT; cdr3_aa: CASSQGIGTSGGELFF
clone_size: few; v_call: TRBV6-1; d_call: -; j_call: TRBJ1-1; cdr3_nt: TGTGCCAGCATCGGGGACACTGAAGCTTTCTTT; cdr3_aa: CASIGDTEAFF
clone_size: -; v_call: TRBV10-3; d_call: -; j_call: TRBJ2-7; cdr3_nt: TGTGCCATCAGATCGGGCATGGAGCAGTACTTC; cdr3_aa: CAIRSGMEQYF
clone_size: few; v_call: TRBV9; d_call: -; j_call: TRBJ2-2; cdr3_nt: TGTGCCAGCAGCGTAGGCAGCGCGAACACCGGGGAGCTGTTTTTT; cdr3_aa: CASSVGSANTGELFF
clone_size: -; v_call: TRBV5-1; d_call: -; j_call: TRBJ2-7; cdr3_nt: TGCGCCAGCAGCTTGGGAGGCCCCTACGAGCAGTACTTC; cdr3_aa: CASSLGGPYEQYF
clone_size: few; v_call: TRBV19; d_call: -; j_call: TRBJ2-5; cdr3_nt: TGTGCCAGTAGTATTCGCAGGGGACTCCAAGAGACCCAGTACTTC; cdr3_aa: CASSIRRGLQETQYF
clone_size: -; v_call: TRBV9; d_call: -; j_call: TRBJ1-4; cdr3_nt: TGTGCCAGCAGTGATCAGGGGTGGGGTGAAAAACTGTTTTTT; cdr3_aa: CASSDQGWGEKLFF
clone_size: -; v_call: TRBV9; d_call: TRBD1; j_call: TRBJ1-5; cdr3_nt: TGTGCCAGCAGCTCCAGGGGGTCAATCATGCCCCAGCATTTT; cdr3_aa: CASSSRGSIMPQHF
clone_size: few; v_call: TRBV14; d_call: -; j_call: TRBJ2-2; cdr3_nt: TGTGCCAGCAGCCCTCTGGGAATTGGCACCGGGGAGCTGTTTTTT; cdr3_aa: CASSPLGIGTGELFF
clone_size: -; v_call: TRBV7-2; d_call: TRBD2; j_call: TRBJ2-7; cdr3_nt: TGTGCCAGCAGCGCTAACTCGGGGACTAGCAAGTACGAGCAGTACTTC; cdr3_aa: CASSANSGTSKYEQYF
clone_size: -; v_call: TRBV18; d_call: TRBD1; j_call: TRBJ1-6; cdr3_nt: TGTGCCAGCTCACGTTGGGACAGGGATAATTCACCCCTCCACTTT; cdr3_aa: CASSRWDRDNSPLHF
clone_size: few; v_call: TRBV10-3; d_call: -; j_call: TRBJ2-3; cdr3_nt: TGTGCCATCAAAGGGACAGATACGCAGTATTTT; cdr3_aa: CAIKGTDTQYF
clone_size: -; v_call: TRBV10-3; d_call: -; j_call: TRBJ2-5; cdr3_nt: TGTGCCAGCAAAAACACAGGGAGCCCTCAAGAGACCCAGTACTTC; cdr3_aa: CASKNTGSPQETQYF
clone_size: few; v_call: TRBV4-3; d_call: -; j_call: TRBJ2-5; cdr3_nt: TGCGCCAGCAGCCAGGGGGAATCGAATCAAGAGACCCAGTACTTC; cdr3_aa: CASSQGESNQETQYF
clone_size: -; v_call: TRBV7-2; d_call: TRBD1; j_call: TRBJ2-7; cdr3_nt: TGTGCCAGCAGCTTAAGTGGCAGGGGGCCCTACGAGCAGTACTTC; cdr3_aa: CASSLSGRGPYEQYF
clone_size: few; v_call: TRBV6-5; d_call: TRBD1; j_call: TRBJ1-2; cdr3_nt: TGTGCCAGCAGGAATCCTGACAGGGCTTATGGCTACACCTTC; cdr3_aa: CASRNPDRAYGYTF
clone_size: -; v_call: TRBV11-3; d_call: -; j_call: TRBJ2-7; cdr3_nt: TGTGCCAGCAGCTTAGAGTTCCCGGCGGGTGAGCAGTACTTC; cdr3_aa: CASSLEFPAGEQYF
clone_size: few; v_call: TRBV7-9; d_call: TRBD1; j_call: TRBJ2-5; cdr3_nt: TGTGCCAGCAGCTTGAGGGGGCTTGGGGAGACCCAGTACTTC; cdr3_aa: CASSLRGLGETQYF
clone_size: few; v_call: TRBV7-2; d_call: -; j_call: TRBJ2-3; cdr3_nt: TGTGCCAGCAGCCTGGGAACAGATACGCAGTATTTT; cdr3_aa: CASSLGTDTQYF
clone_size: -; v_call: TRBV4-1; d_call: -; j_call: TRBJ1-2; cdr3_nt: TGCGCCAGCAGCCAAGTGTATACAGGGCGCGGCGGCTACACCTTC; cdr3_aa: CASSQVYTGRGGYTF
clone_size: few; v_call: TRBV7-9; d_call: -; j_call: TRBJ2-1; cdr3_nt: TGTGCCAGCAGCTTAGGCGGGACAAGCAAGCGAGAGTTCTTC; cdr3_aa: CASSLGGTSKREFF
clone_size: -; v_call: TRBV2; d_call: TRBD2; j_call: TRBJ2-5; cdr3_nt: TGTGCCAGCAGTGAACTGGGGACTAGCGGGAGGCGAAAGACCCAGTACTTC; cdr3_aa: CASSELGTSGRRKTQYF
clone_size: few; v_call: TRBV7-2; d_call: -; j_call: TRBJ2-3; cdr3_nt: TGTGCCAGCAGCTTATATGAGGGGTCAGATACGCAGTATTTT; cdr3_aa: CASSLYEGSDTQYF
clone_size: few; v_call: TRBV9; d_call: TRBD2; j_call: TRBJ2-3; cdr3_nt: TGTGCCAGCAGCGGGACTAGCGGGACAGATACGCAGTATTTT; cdr3_aa: CASSGTSGTDTQYF
clone_size: few; v_call: TRBV18; d_call: -; j_call: TRBJ1-1; cdr3_nt: TGTGCCAGCTCACCACCTGGGGGTACGATGAACACTGAAGCTTTCTTT; cdr3_aa: CASSPPGGTMNTEAFF
clone_size: few; v_call: TRBV20-1; d_call: -; j_call: TRBJ2-5; cdr3_nt: TGCAGTGCTAGGTCAAACACCCAGTACTTC; cdr3_aa: CSARSNTQYF
clone_size: -; v_call: TRBV7-2; d_call: -; j_call: TRBJ2-7; cdr3_nt: TGTGCCAGCAGCTTGCAGGGATTCGAGCAGTACTTC; cdr3_aa: CASSLQGFEQYF
clone_size: few; v_call: TRBV7-3; d_call: -; j_call: TRBJ2-3; cdr3_nt: TGTGCCAGCAGCCCGGGGGCCCTTAGCACAGATACGCAGTATTTT; cdr3_aa: CASSPGALSTDTQYF
clone_size: few; v_call: TRBV5-1; d_call: -; j_call: TRBJ2-5; cdr3_nt: TGCGCCAGCACCCTGGCGGCGTGGGAGACCCAGTACTTC; cdr3_aa: CASTLAAWETQYF
clone_size: -; v_call: TRBV9; d_call: -; j_call: TRBJ1-2; cdr3_nt: TGTGCCAGCAGCGTTTATCCTGGGGGCGACTATGGCTACACCTTC; cdr3_aa: CASSVYPGGDYGYTF
clone_size: few; v_call: TRBV19; d_call: -; j_call: TRBJ1-2; cdr3_nt: TGTGCCATCAGACTGGGAGCTAACTATGGCTACACCTTC; cdr3_aa: CAIRLGANYGYTF
clone_size: -; v_call: TRBV30; d_call: TRBD1; j_call: TRBJ1-5; cdr3_nt: TGTGCCTGGAGCCCGGGACAGGGTGGGAATCAGCCCCAGCATTTT; cdr3_aa: CAWSPGQGGNQPQHF
clone_size: -; v_call: TRBV23-1; d_call: -; j_call: TRBJ1-5; cdr3_nt: TGCGCCAGCAGCCCAACTCCTCCGGGCCTGCAATCTGAACCTTTAGATCAGCCCCAGCATTTT; cdr3_aa: CASSPTPPGLQSEPLDQPQHF
clone_size: few; v_call: TRBV9; d_call: -; j_call: TRBJ1-1; cdr3_nt: TGTGCCAGCAGCGTAGGAGGGGAAAATTCAGCTTTCTTT; cdr3_aa: CASSVGGENSAFF
clone_size: -; v_call: TRBV9; d_call: TRBD2; j_call: TRBJ2-7; cdr3_nt: TGTGCCAGCAGCGTAGAGTCGACAATAGCGGGAGGGCCGCCCTACGAGCAGTACTTC; cdr3_aa: CASSVESTIAGGPPYEQYF